The entry below gives a single TCR beta chain sequence along with its context. Its antigen remains unidentified. A second PCR of roughly 7 to 11 cycles used a sample-barcoded 5' primer and a J-beta primer mix. The template-switch adaptor, which had 12 random nucleotides, put a tag on each cDNA molecule. MiXCR, run by TCRdb on the 5' RACE reads, gives a single entry per CDR3 protein. The sample contains hundreds of thousands of distinct CDR3 sequences, about 62% of which appear only once. This record belongs to a study of blood T cells in healthy people across ages. Whole-study findings and limits: Per million T cells, the diversity of TCR beta decreased roughly linearly as age advanced.

Drawing of peripheral blood yielded 7.5 to 10 milliliters from each donor. Extraction of total RNA produced a minimum of 6 micrograms from each sample. V lost 0 bases to trimming and J lost 3 bases; unmatched junction nucleotides: 8. The CDR3 spans 16 residues. Germline CDR1 is DFQATT and CDR2 is SNEGSKA (reference sequence). The chain joins TRBV20-1 to TRBJ2-7, with 10 bases aligning to TRBD1. Source material: blood. This TCR derives from a man younger than 45 in good health. CDR3 sequence reads: CSARDPGQGLSYEQYF. Written as DNA, the CDR3 is TGCAGTGCTAGAGACCCGGGACAGGGGTTGAGCTACGAGCAGTACTTC.